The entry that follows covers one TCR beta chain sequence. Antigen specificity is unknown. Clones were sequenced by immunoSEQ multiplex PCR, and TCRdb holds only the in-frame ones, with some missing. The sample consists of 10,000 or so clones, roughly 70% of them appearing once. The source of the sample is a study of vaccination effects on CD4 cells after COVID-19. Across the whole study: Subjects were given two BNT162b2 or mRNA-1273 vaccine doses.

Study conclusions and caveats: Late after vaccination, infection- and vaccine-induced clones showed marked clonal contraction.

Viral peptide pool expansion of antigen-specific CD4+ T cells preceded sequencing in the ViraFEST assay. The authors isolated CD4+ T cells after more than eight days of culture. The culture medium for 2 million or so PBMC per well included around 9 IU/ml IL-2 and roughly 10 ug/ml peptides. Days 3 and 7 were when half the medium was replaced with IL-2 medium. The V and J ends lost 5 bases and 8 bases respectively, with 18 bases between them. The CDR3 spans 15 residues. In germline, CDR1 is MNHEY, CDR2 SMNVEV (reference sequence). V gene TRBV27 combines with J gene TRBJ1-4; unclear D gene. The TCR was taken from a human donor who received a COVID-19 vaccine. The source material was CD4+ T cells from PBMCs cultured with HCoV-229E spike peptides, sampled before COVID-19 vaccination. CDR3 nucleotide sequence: TGTGCCAGCAGTCTCCTTGGAGAAACGAGGGAAAAACTGTTTTTT. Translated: CASSLLGETREKLFF.